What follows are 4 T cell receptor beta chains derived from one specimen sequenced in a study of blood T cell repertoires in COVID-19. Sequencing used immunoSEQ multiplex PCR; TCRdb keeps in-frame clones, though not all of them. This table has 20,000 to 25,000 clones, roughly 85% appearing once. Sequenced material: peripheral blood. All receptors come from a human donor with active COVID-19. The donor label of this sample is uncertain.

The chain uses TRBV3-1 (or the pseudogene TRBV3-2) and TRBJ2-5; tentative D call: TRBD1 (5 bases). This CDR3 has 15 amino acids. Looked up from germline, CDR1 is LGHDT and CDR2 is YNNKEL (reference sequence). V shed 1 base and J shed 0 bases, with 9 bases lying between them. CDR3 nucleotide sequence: TGTGCCAGCAGCCAAGCCCGGACATACCAAGAGACCCAGTACTTC. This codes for CASSQARTYQETQYF.

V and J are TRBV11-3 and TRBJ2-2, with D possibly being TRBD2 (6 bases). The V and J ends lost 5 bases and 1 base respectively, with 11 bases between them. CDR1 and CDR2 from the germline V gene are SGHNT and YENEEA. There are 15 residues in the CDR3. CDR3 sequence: CASSLEGLNTGELFF. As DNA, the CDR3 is TGTGCCAGCAGCCTGGAGGGGTTGAACACCGGGGAGCTGTTTTTT.

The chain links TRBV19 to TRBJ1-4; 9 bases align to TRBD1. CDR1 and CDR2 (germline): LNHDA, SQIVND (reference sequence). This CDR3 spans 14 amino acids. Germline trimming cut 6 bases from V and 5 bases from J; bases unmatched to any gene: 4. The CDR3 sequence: CASRTGGTNEKLFF. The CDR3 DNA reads TGTGCCAGTAGAACAGGGGGCACCAATGAAAAACTGTTTTTT.

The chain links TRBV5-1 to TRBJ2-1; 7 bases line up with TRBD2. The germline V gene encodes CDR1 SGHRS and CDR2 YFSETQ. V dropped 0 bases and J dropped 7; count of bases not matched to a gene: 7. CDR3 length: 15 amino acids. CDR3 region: CASSLVGGESNEQFF. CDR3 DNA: TGCGCCAGCAGCTTGGTGGGAGGGGAATCGAATGAGCAGTTCTTC.